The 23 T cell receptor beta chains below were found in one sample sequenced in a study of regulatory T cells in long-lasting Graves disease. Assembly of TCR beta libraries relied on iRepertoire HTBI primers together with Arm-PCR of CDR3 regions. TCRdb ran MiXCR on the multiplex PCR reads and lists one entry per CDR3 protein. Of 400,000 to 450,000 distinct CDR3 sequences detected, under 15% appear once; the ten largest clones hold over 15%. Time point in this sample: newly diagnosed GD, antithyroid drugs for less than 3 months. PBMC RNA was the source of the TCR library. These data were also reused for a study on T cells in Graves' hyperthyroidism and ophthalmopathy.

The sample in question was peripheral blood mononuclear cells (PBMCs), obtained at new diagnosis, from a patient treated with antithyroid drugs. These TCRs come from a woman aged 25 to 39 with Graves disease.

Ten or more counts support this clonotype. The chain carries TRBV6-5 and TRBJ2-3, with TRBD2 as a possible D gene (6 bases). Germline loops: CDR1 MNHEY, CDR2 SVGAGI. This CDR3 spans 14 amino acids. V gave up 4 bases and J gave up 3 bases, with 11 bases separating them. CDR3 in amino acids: CASSWEERTDTQYF. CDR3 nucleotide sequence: TGTGCCAGCAGTTGGGAGGAGAGAACAGATACGCAGTATTTT.

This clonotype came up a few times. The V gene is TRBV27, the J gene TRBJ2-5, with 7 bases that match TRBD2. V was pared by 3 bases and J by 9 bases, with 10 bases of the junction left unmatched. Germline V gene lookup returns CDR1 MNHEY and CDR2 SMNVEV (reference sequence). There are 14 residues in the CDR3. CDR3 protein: CASSLEGRGAAQYF. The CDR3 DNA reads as TGTGCCAGCAGTTTGGAAGGGAGGGGCGCGGCCCAGTACTTC.

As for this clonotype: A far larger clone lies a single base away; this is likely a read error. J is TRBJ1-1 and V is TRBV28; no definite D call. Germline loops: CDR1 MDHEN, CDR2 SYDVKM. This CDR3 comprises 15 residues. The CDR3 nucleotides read TGTGCCGGCAGTAAAAACCCCCCGAGGGACACTGAAGCTTTCTTT. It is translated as CAGSKNPPRDTEAFF.

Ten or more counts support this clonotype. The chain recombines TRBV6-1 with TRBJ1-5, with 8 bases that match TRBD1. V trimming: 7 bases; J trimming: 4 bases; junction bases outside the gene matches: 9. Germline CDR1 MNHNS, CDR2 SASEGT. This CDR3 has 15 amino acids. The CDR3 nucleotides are TGTGCCAGCACCCCCGCGACAGGGGTGAATCAGCCCCAGCATTTT. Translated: CASTPATGVNQPQHF.

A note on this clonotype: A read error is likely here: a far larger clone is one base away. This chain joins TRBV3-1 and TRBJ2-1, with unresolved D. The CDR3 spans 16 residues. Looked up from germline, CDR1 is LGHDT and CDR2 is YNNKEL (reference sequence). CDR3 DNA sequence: TGTGTCAGCAGCCAAGACGAGACGGACTCCTACAATGAGCAGTTCTTC. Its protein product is CVSSQDETDSYNEQFF.

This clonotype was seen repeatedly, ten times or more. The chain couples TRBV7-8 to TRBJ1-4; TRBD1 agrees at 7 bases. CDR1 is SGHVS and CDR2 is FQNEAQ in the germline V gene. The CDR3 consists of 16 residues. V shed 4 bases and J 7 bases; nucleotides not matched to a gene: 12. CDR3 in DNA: TGTGCCAGCAGCTCCCCAGGGGGGACAGTAAGTGAAAAACTGTTTTTT. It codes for CASSSPGGTVSEKLFF.

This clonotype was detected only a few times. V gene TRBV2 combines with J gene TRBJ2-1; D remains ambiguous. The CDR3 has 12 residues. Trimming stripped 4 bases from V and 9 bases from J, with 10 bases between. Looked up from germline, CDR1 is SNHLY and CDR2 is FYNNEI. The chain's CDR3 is CASSVAFGEQFF. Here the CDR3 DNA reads TGTGCCAGCAGTGTAGCTTTTGGTGAGCAGTTCTTC. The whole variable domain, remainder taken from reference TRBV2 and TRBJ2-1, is EPEVTQTPSHQVTQMGQEVILRCVPISNHLYFYWYRQILGQKVEFLVSFYNNEISEKSEIFDDQFSVERPDGSNFTLKIRSTKLEDSAMYFCASSVAFGEQFFGPGTRLTVL.

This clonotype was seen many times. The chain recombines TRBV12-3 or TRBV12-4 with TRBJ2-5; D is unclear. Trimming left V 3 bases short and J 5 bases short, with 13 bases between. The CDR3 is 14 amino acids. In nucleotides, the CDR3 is TGTGCCAGCAGTTTGACGCCCCCACGGGAGACCCAGTACTTC. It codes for CASSLTPPRETQYF.

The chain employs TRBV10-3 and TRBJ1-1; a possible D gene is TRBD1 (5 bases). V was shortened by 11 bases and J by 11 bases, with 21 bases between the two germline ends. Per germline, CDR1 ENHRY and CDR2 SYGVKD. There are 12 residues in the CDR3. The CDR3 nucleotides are TGTGCCGCCGGCGGCAGCGGTGGGGGGGCTTTCTTT. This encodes CAAGGSGGGAFF.

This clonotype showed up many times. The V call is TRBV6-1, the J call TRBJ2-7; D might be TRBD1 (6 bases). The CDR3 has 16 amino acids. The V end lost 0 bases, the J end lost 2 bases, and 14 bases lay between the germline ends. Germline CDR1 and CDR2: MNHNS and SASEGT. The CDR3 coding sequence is TGTGCCAGCAGTGAAGCTCTGCAGGGGCCGACCTACGAGCAGTACTTC. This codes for CASSEALQGPTYEQYF.

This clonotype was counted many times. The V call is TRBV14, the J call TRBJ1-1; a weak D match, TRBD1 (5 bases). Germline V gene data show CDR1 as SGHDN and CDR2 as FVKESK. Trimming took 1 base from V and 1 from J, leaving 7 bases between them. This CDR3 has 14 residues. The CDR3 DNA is TGTGCCAGCAGCCAAGGGGACGGGAACACTGAAGCTTTCTTT. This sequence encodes CASSQGDGNTEAFF.

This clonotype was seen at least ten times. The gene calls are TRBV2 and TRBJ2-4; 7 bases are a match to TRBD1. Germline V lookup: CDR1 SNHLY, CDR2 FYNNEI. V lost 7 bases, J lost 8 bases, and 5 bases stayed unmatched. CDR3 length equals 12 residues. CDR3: CASMEQGYIQYF. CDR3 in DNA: TGTGCCAGCATGGAACAGGGGTACATTCAGTACTTC.

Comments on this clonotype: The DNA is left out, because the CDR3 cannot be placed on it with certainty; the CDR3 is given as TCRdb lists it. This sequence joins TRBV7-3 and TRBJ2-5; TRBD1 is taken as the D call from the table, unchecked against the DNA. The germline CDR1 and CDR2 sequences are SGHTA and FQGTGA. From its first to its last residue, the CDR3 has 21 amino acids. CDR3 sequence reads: CASSFYICSANPVAAEETQYF.

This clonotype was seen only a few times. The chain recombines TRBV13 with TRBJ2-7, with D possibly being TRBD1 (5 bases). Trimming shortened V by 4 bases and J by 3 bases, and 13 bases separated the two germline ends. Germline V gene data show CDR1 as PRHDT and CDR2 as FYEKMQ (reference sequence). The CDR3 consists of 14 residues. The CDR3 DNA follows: TGTGCCAGCAGCTCCTCGCGTGACAGCTACGAGCAGTACTTC. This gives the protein CASSSSRDSYEQYF.

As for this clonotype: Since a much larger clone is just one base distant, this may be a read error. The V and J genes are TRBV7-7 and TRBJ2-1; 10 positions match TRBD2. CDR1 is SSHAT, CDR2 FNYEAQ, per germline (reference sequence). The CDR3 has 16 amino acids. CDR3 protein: CASSLSPAGGPEEQFF. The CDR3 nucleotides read TGTGCTAGCAGCTTATCCCCAGCGGGAGGGCCCGAGGAGCAGTTCTTC.

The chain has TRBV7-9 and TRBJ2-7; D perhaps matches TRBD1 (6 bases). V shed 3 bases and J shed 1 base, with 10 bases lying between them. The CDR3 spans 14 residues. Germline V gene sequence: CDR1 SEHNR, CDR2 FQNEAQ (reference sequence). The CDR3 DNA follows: TGTGCCAGCAGCTTGCGACAGGAGTCCTACGAGCAGTACTTC. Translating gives CASSLRQESYEQYF. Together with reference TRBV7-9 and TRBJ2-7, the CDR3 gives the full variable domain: DTGVSQNPRHKITKRGQNVTFRCDPISEHNRLYWYRQTLGQGPEFLTYFQNEAQLEKSRLLSDRFSAERPKGSFSTLEIQRTEQGDSAMYLCASSLRQESYEQYFGPGTRLTVT.

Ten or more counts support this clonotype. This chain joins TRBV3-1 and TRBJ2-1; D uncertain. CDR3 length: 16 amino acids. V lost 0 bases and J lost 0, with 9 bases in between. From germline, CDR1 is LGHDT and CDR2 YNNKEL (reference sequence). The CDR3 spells CASSQDQAISYNEQFF. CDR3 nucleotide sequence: TGTGCCAGCAGCCAAGATCAAGCGATCTCCTACAATGAGCAGTTCTTC.

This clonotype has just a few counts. CDR3 DNA: TGCGCCAGCAGGGGGGGACAGGCGAATATAATTGGCACTGAAGCTTTCTTT. It translates to CASRGGQANIIGTEAFF. V and J are TRBV5-1 and TRBJ1-1, with TRBD1 matching over 8 bases. The CDR3 is made up of 17 amino acids. Germline trimming cut 5 bases from V and 4 bases from J; bases unmatched to any gene: 16. CDR1 is SGHRS, CDR2 YFSETQ, per germline. The whole variable domain, filled in from reference TRBV5-1 and TRBJ1-1, reads KAGVTQTPRYLIKTRGQQVTLSCSPISGHRSVSWYQQTPGQGLQFLFEYFSETQRNKGNFPGRFSGRQFSNSRSEMNVSTLELGDSALYLCASRGGQANIIGTEAFFGQGTRLTVV.

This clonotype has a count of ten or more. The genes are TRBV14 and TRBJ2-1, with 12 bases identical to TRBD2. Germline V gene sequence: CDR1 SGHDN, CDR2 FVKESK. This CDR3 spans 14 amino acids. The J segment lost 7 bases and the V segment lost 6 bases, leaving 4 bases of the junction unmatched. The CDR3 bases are TGTGCCAGCAGGACTAGCGGGAGTAAGAATGAGCAGTTCTTC. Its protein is CASRTSGSKNEQFF.

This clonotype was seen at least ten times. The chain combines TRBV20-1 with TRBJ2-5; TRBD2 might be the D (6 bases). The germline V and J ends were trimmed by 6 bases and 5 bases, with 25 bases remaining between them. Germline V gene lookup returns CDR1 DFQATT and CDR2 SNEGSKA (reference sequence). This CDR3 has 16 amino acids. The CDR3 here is CSALWAEGRLGETQYF. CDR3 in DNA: TGCAGTGCCCTTTGGGCGGAGGGGCGTCTGGGGGAGACCCAGTACTTC.

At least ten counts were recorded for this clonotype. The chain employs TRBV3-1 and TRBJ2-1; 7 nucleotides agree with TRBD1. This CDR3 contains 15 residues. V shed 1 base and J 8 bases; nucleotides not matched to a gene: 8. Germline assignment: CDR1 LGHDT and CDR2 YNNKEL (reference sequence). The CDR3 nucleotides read TGTGCCAGCAGCCAAGCTAGGGGGCCTACGGATGAGCAGTTCTTC. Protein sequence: CASSQARGPTDEQFF.

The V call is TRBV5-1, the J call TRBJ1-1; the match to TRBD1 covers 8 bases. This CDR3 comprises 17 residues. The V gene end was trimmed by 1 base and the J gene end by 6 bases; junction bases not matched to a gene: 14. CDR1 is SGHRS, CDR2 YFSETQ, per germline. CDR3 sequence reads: CASSLSAFDRGEPEAFF. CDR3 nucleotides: TGCGCCAGCAGCTTGTCGGCTTTCGACAGGGGAGAGCCTGAAGCTTTCTTT.

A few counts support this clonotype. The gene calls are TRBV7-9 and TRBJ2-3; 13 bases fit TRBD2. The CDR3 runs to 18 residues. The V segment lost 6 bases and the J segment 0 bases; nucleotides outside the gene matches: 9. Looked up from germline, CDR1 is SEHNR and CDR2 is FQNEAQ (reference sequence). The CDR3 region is CASSPGTSGKSSTDTQYF. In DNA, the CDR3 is TGTGCCAGCAGTCCCGGGACTAGCGGGAAATCTAGCACAGATACGCAGTATTTT.